These 26 T cell receptor beta chains share one sample of origin, sequenced in a study of CD8+CD57+ T cells in acquired aplastic anemia (dated by TCRdb to 2016 to 2019). The patients picked for sequencing were ones in whom flow cytometry had shown an expansion of CD8+CD57+ cells. Sequencing used an Illumina HiSeq 2000. Profiling of TCR beta VDJ combinations and CDR3 sequences used genomic DNA as the template. TCRdb reanalyzed the raw reads on its own, using fastp at Q25 for trimming and MiXCR for clone calling, and kept in-frame beta chains. Each record represents a unique CDR3 protein, reported with the most common genes and DNA among its rows. The sample yields 160,000 or so distinct CDR3 sequences; approximately 44% were counted once. The ten largest clonotypes hold 3.2% of the sample. Sequences were obtained from sorted CD4+, CD8+, or CD8+CD57+ T cells (not recorded which) from PBMCs. These receptors were obtained from a human donor with aplastic anemia.

This clonotype was seen repeatedly, ten times or more. The V gene is TRBV7-8, the J gene TRBJ1-5; TRBD1 aligns across 8 bases. The V gene's germline CDR1 is SGHVS and CDR2 FQNEAQ. This CDR3 spans 16 amino acids. Trimming cost V 1 base and J 2 bases; bases outside gene matches: 4. CDR3 sequence (DNA): TGTGCCAGCAGCTTAGTACAGGGGGAAGGCAATCAGCCCCAGCATTTT. This sequence encodes CASSLVQGEGNQPQHF.

This clonotype was found many times. The CDR3 DNA reads as TGTGCCAGCAGCTTCCTGGACAGGCGCCAAGAGACCCAGTACTTC. Encoded protein: CASSFLDRRQETQYF. J is TRBJ2-5 and V is TRBV5-6; 7 bases fit TRBD1. J gave up 1 base and V 2 bases, and 5 bases lay outside the gene matches. The germline CDR1 and CDR2 sequences are SGHDT and YYEEEE. The CDR3 is made up of 15 amino acids.

The chain recombines TRBV20-1 with TRBJ2-3; D gene uncertain. This CDR3 region has 12 residues. V was cut by 6 bases and J by 7 bases, with 14 bases left in between. Per the germline V gene, CDR1 is DFQATT and CDR2 is SNEGSKA (reference sequence). The CDR3 is CSAIDMGYTQYF. As DNA, the CDR3 is TGCAGTGCCATTGATATGGGGTATACGCAGTATTTT.

The rearrangement uses TRBV7-6 and TRBJ1-1; possible D gene TRBD1, 6 bases. The V end lost 1 base, the J end lost 4 bases, and 13 bases lay between the germline ends. Germline CDR1 reads SGHVS; CDR2 reads FNYEAQ. This CDR3 is built from 15 residues. CDR3 nucleotide sequence: TGTGCCAGCAGCTTAGAAGGGGGGAGGGTCACTGAAGCTTTCTTT. This sequence encodes CASSLEGGRVTEAFF.

This clonotype was seen at least ten times. The rearrangement joins TRBV20-1 to TRBJ1-1; D is uncertain. The CDR3 spans 14 residues. Trimming removed 6 bases at V and 0 bases at J, with 14 bases between. The V gene's germline CDR1 is DFQATT and CDR2 SNEGSKA (reference sequence). Here the CDR3 DNA reads TGCAGTGCCTCAAGCGGGGAGTTGAACACTGAAGCTTTCTTT. Translating it yields CSASSGELNTEAFF.

V usage is TRBV19 and J usage is TRBJ1-2; TRBD1 aligns across 11 bases. V trimming: 4 bases; J trimming: 8 bases; junction bases outside the gene matches: 6. Per the germline V gene, CDR1 is LNHDA and CDR2 is SQIVND (reference sequence). The CDR3 sequence is 14 residues long. The CDR3 bases are TGTGCCAGTAGTACCCGGGACAGGGGGAGAGGCTACACCTTC. Amino acid sequence: CASSTRDRGRGYTF.

This clonotype was seen once. The rearrangement links TRBV10-3 to TRBJ2-7; maybe TRBD2 (6 bases). The V gene's germline CDR1 is ENHRY and CDR2 SYGVKD. V was shortened by 10 bases and J by 6 bases, with 19 bases between the two germline ends. The CDR3 length is 13 residues. CDR3 coding DNA: TGTGCCAGCTTCAGCGGGTGGGGACTCGAGCAGTACTTC. It specifies CASFSGWGLEQYF.

Note on this clonotype: A much larger clone lies one base from this, so it may be a read error. The chain carries TRBV6-1 and TRBJ2-2; tentative D call: TRBD2 (5 bases). This CDR3 contains 12 residues. Germline assignment: CDR1 MNHNS and CDR2 SASEGT. CDR3 DNA: TGTGCCAGCAGTCCAAACACCGGGGAGCCGTTTTTT. Translating gives CASSPNTGEPFF.

This clonotype has ten or more counts. V usage is TRBV6-2 or TRBV6-3 and J usage is TRBJ2-5, with 7 bases lining up with TRBD1. CDR1 and CDR2 (germline): MNHEY, SVGEGT. The CDR3 totals 14 residues. V trimming: 2 bases; J trimming: 5 bases; junction bases outside the gene matches: 5. CDR3 in DNA: TGTGCCAGCAGTTACCCGACAGGGCGGGAGACCCAGTACTTC. This sequence encodes CASSYPTGRETQYF.

The V call is TRBV5-6, the J call TRBJ1-2; TRBD1 agrees at 10 bases. This CDR3 spans 15 amino acids. V lost 6 bases and J lost 3; bases outside the gene matches: 8. Germline V lookup: CDR1 SGHDT, CDR2 YYEEEE. The DNA for the CDR3 is TGTGCCAGCACCGAGGGACAGGGGCGGGACTATGGCTACACCTTC. This sequence encodes CASTEGQGRDYGYTF.

This clonotype was observed at least ten times. For the CDR3, the DNA is TGCAGTGCTGGTCTAGCGGGAGTACAAGAGACCCAGTACTTC. This codes for CSAGLAGVQETQYF. The genes are TRBV20-1 and TRBJ2-5; 10 bases agree with TRBD2. Germline V lookup: CDR1 DFQATT, CDR2 SNEGSKA (reference sequence). V was clipped by 5 bases and J by 2 bases; unmatched bases: 5. The CDR3 spans 14 residues.

This clonotype has only one observation. The gene calls are TRBV29-1 and TRBJ1-2; no clear D. V was clipped by 4 bases and J by 3 bases, with 15 bases between them. CDR3 size: 14 residues. The germline V gene has CDR1 SQVTM and CDR2 ANQGSEA. CDR3 residues: CSVAGQARDYGYTF. The CDR3 DNA follows: TGCAGCGTTGCCGGGCAGGCGCGAGACTATGGCTACACCTTC.

In its sample, this clonotype was seen once. The chain carries TRBV5-1 and TRBJ1-1; 7 bases are shared with TRBD1. The CDR3 consists of 17 residues. Germline-derived CDR1 and CDR2 are SGHRS and YFSETQ. J gave up 0 bases and V 2 bases, and 10 bases lay outside the gene matches. The chain's CDR3 is CASSLGTRDRLNTEAFF. In DNA, the CDR3 is TGCGCCAGCAGCTTAGGGACGCGGGACAGACTGAACACTGAAGCTTTCTTT. Variable domain in full (rest from reference TRBV5-1 and TRBJ1-1): KAGVTQTPRYLIKTRGQQVTLSCSPISGHRSVSWYQQTPGQGLQFLFEYFSETQRNKGNFPGRFSGRQFSNSRSEMNVSTLELGDSALYLCASSLGTRDRLNTEAFFGQGTRLTVV.

Ten or more counts support this clonotype. The genes are TRBV4-1 and TRBJ1-5; possible D gene TRBD1, 5 bases. Germline V gene data show CDR1 as MGHRA and CDR2 as YSYEKL. The CDR3 contains 16 residues. Trimming stripped 0 bases from V and 3 bases from J, with 12 bases between. This CDR3 reads CASSQDGSGTNQPQHF. Written as DNA, the CDR3 is TGCGCCAGCAGCCAAGATGGTTCAGGGACCAATCAGCCCCAGCATTTT.

The chain joins TRBV7-2 to TRBJ2-1, with D perhaps TRBD1 or TRBD2 (5 bases each). Between the trimmed V and J ends, which lost 5 bases and 7 bases, there was a span of 12 bases. Germline lookup yields CDR1 SGHTA and CDR2 FQGNSA. The CDR3 totals 13 residues. The CDR3 sequence is CASSEGTLNEQFF. The CDR3 nucleotides are TGTGCCAGCAGCGAAGGGACGCTAAATGAGCAGTTCTTC.

The chain employs TRBV18 and TRBJ1-1; D gene uncertain. Germline V gives CDR1 KGHSH, CDR2 LQKENI. The ends were cut back, 4 bases at V and 2 bases at J, with 11 bases in the middle. CDR3 size: 14 residues. The CDR3 spells CASSLQERNTEAFF. CDR3 nucleotides: TGTGCCAGCTCACTCCAGGAAAGAAACACTGAAGCTTTCTTT.

The chain links TRBV20-1 to TRBJ2-1; 7 nucleotides line up with TRBD2. This CDR3 region has 14 residues. Germline values: CDR1 DFQATT, CDR2 SNEGSKA (reference sequence). V dropped 8 bases and J dropped 4; count of bases not matched to a gene: 11. This CDR3 is CSLNPAGSYNEQFF. CDR3 in DNA: TGCAGTCTAAACCCAGCGGGGAGTTACAATGAGCAGTTCTTC.

The chain employs TRBV7-6 and TRBJ1-6; D may be TRBD1 (5 bases). Germline assignment: CDR1 SGHVS and CDR2 FNYEAQ. The V end lost 5 bases, the J end lost 7 bases, and 9 bases lay between the germline ends. CDR3 length: 13 residues. The CDR3 nucleotides read TGTGCCAGCAGCCAGGGACGGAATTCACCCCTCCACTTT. This translates into CASSQGRNSPLHF.

V and J are TRBV2 and TRBJ2-1; 7 bases map to TRBD1. V lost 4 bases to trimming and J lost 8 bases; unmatched junction nucleotides: 11. The CDR3 contains 15 residues. The germline V gene has CDR1 SNHLY and CDR2 FYNNEI. CDR3 bases: TGTGCCAGCAGTGTTGTCGACAGGGAAGGGGATGAGCAGTTCTTC. Amino acid sequence: CASSVVDREGDEQFF.

This clonotype came up many times. This chain uses TRBV19 with TRBJ1-1; TRBD1 might be the D (6 bases). CDR1 LNHDA and CDR2 SQIVND come from the germline V gene (reference sequence). There are 17 residues in the CDR3. V was pared by 5 bases and J by 0 bases, with 19 bases between. The CDR3 DNA reads TGTGCCAGTAGTCCGAGAACAGGGACTGGGATGAACACTGAAGCTTTCTTT. This codes for CASSPRTGTGMNTEAFF.

The rearrangement joins TRBV10-3 to TRBJ1-1; D ambiguous. Trimming left V 8 bases short and J 4 bases short, with 8 bases between. The CDR3 length is 11 residues. Germline lookup yields CDR1 ENHRY and CDR2 SYGVKD. In DNA form, the CDR3 reads TGTGCCATCCGAGAGAGCACTGAAGCTTTCTTT. Translation: CAIRESTEAFF.

The chain uses TRBV6-5 and TRBJ2-7; 8 bases line up with TRBD1. Germline V gene sequence: CDR1 MNHEY, CDR2 SVGAGI. After removal of 2 bases from V and 2 bases from J, the junction contained 2 bases not matched to a gene. CDR3 length: 14 residues. The CDR3 DNA is TGTGCCAGCAGTTACAAGGGACAGGCCTACGAGCAGTACTTC. Its translation is CASSYKGQAYEQYF.

This clonotype was detected many times. The chain combines TRBV10-2 with TRBJ1-2, with 12 bases that match TRBD1. Germline CDR1 and CDR2: WSHSY and SAAADI. The CDR3 loop spans 17 amino acids. V was clipped by 5 bases and J by 8 bases; unmatched bases: 15. CDR3 nucleotides: TGCGCCAGCAGTTTACCGCGGGACAGGGGGCCCGGAGGGGGCTACACCTTC. Residues: CASSLPRDRGPGGGYTF.

The chain has TRBV20-1 and TRBJ1-4; D ambiguous. The CDR3 contains 13 residues. CDR1 and CDR2 (germline): DFQATT, SNEGSKA (reference sequence). Trimming removed 2 bases from V and 7 bases from J, with 11 bases in between. In nucleotides, the CDR3 is TGCAGTGCTAGACAGGCCTTAGGTGAAAAACTGTTTTTT. Protein sequence: CSARQALGEKLFF.

This clonotype turned up a few times. This chain joins TRBV30 and TRBJ2-3, with 12 positions matching TRBD2. The CDR3 spans 16 residues. The junction had 6 bases not matched to a gene; V was cut back by 3 bases and J by 2 bases. Germline V gene data show CDR1 as GTSNPN and CDR2 as SVGIG (reference sequence). Here the CDR3 DNA reads TGTGCCTGGAGGGGGCTAGCGGGAGGGCTCACAGATACGCAGTATTTT. Its protein product is CAWRGLAGGLTDTQYF. Supplemented by reference TRBV30 and TRBJ2-3, the full variable domain reads SQTIHQWPATLVQPVGSPLSLECTVEGTSNPNLYWYRQAAGRGLQLLFYSVGIGQISSEVPQNLSASRPQDRQFILSSKKLLLSDSGFYLCAWRGLAGGLTDTQYFGPGTRLTVL.

The table lists this clonotype with many counts. This rearrangement joins TRBV3-1 to TRBJ2-7; D remains unclear. The CDR3 length is 15 residues. In germline, CDR1 is LGHDT, CDR2 YNNKEL (reference sequence). Trimming removed 1 base from V and 1 base from J, with 11 bases in between. CDR3 residues: CASSQVSGESYEQYV. The CDR3 bases are TGTGCCAGCAGCCAAGTATCAGGAGAATCCTACGAGCAGTACGTC.